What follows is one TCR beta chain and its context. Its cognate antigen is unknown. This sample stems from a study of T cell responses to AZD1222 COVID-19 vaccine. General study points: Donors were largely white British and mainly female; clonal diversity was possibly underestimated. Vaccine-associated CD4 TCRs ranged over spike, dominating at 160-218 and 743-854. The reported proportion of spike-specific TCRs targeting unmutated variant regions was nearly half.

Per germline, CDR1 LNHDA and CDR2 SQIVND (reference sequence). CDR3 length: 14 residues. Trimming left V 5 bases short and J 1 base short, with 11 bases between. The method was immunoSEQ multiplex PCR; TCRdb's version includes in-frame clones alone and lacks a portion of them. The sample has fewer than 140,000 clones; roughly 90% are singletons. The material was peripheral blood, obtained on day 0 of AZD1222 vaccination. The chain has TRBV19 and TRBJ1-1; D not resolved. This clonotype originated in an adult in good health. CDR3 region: CASSPISGNTEAFF. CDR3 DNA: TGTGCCAGTAGTCCCATTTCGGGGAACACTGAAGCTTTCTTT.